This T cell receptor (beta chain) comes out of a study of blood T cell repertoires in COVID-19. Study summary: Material from acute and convalescent COVID-19 was sourced from the United States, Italy and Spain. T cells, B-cell-depleted T cells, or PBMCs supplied cDNA or gDNA.

Per the original methods: Amplifying reference gene primers gave estimates of nucleated cell counts. The protocol was immunoSEQ multiplex PCR, while the TCRdb copy is restricted to in-frame clones and leaves out a portion. The V and J calls and the clone size are those of that table, but D and trimming were determined from the DNA. Of 30,000 to 40,000 clones listed, roughly 85% are singletons. The CDR3 spans 14 residues. Germline V gene sequence: CDR1 SNHLY, CDR2 FYNNEI. V was clipped by 7 bases and J by 2 bases, with 14 bases between them. The specimen sequenced was peripheral blood. The receptor's source is a woman of 80 years or more with active or convalescent COVID-19. The chain recombines TRBV2 with TRBJ1-2; perhaps TRBD1 as D (5 bases). The CDR3, as DNA: TGTGCCAGCACTCAAACAGGTCCAAACTATGGCTACACCTTC. Translated: CASTQTGPNYGYTF.